The clone carrying this T cell receptor beta chain came up a few times. Its antigen is unidentified. The donors, aged about 6 to 95, were healthy Caucasians from Russia. Samples each had at least 5 micrograms of total RNA extracted. A sample-barcoded 5' primer and a J-beta primer mix were used in a second PCR of roughly 7 to 11 cycles. MiXCR, run by TCRdb on the 5' RACE reads, gives a single entry per CDR3 protein. The table includes about 970,000 distinct CDR3 sequences, approximately 50% detected once. This sample is part of a study of blood T cells in healthy people across ages. Whole-study results and caveats: Fewer expanded clones and more diversity marked long-lived versus aged donors.

Trimming pared 4 bases from V and 0 bases from J, leaving 7 bases between. Germline V gene sequence: CDR1 SEHNR, CDR2 FQNEAQ (reference sequence). This CDR3 comprises 14 residues. The sequence was obtained from an older woman in good health. Sequencing was performed on blood. V and J are TRBV7-9 and TRBJ2-4; the D gene could be TRBD1 or TRBD2 (5 bases each). CDR3 DNA sequence: TGTGCCAGCAGCTCCGGGACAGCCAAAAACATTCAGTACTTC. This codes for CASSSGTAKNIQYF.